The 9 T cell receptor beta chains below were found in one sample sequenced in a study of regulatory T cells in long-lasting Graves disease. The time point denotes: persistent/refractory GD, antithyroid drugs over 5 years with positive TRAb. The TCR library was made from RNA that had been extracted from PBMCs in TRIzol. Arm-PCR of CDR3 regions with iRepertoire HTBI primers generated TCR beta libraries. One entry per CDR3 protein results from TCRdb running MiXCR on the multiplex PCR reads. The repertoire includes 300,000 to 400,000 distinct CDR3 sequences, roughly 21% of them detected once, and less than 35% sits in the top ten. Specimen: peripheral blood mononuclear cells (PBMCs), collected when the disease was refractory, from a patient treated with antithyroid drugs. Receptors were obtained from a female donor with Graves disease.

This clonotype was seen a few times. The rearrangement uses TRBV20-1 and TRBJ2-1; TRBD2 matches at 9 bases. The CDR3 is made up of 14 amino acids. Germline V lookup: CDR1 DFQATT, CDR2 SNEGSKA (reference sequence). Germline trimming cut 7 bases from V and 6 bases from J; bases unmatched to any gene: 10. The CDR3 DNA sequence: TGCAGTGGGATTAGCGGGAGAAGGGCCAATGAGCAGTTCTTC. Translated: CSGISGRRANEQFF.

This clonotype was observed at least ten times. This chain links TRBV28 with TRBJ2-4, with D unclear. The CDR3 totals 16 residues. Deletions cut 4 bases from V and 0 bases from J, with 13 bases between. CDR1 and CDR2 (germline): MDHEN, SYDVKM. Here the CDR3 DNA reads TGTGCCAGCAGTTCCACCCAGCTCCTAGCCAAAAACATTCAGTACTTC. It translates to CASSSTQLLAKNIQYF.

Only a few counts were recorded for this clonotype. This chain links TRBV10-3 with TRBJ1-6, with D unresolved. The V gene lost 0 bases and the J gene lost 7 bases, with 16 bases spanning the gap. CDR3 size: 17 residues. CDR1 and CDR2 (germline): ENHRY, SYGVKD. CDR3 in amino acids: CAISESGILNMNSPLHF. The CDR3, as DNA: TGTGCCATCAGTGAGTCTGGGATTCTGAATATGAATTCACCCCTCCACTTT.

The chain has TRBV5-1 and TRBJ1-1; a possible D gene is TRBD1 (6 bases). V was clipped by 4 bases and J by 2 bases, with 12 bases between them. The CDR3 spans 14 residues. CDR1 is SGHRS, CDR2 YFSETQ, per germline. CDR3 sequence: CASSPDSFNTEAFF. The CDR3 DNA is TGCGCCAGCAGCCCGGACAGTTTTAACACTGAAGCTTTCTTT. Supplemented by reference TRBV5-1 and TRBJ1-1, the full variable domain reads KAGVTQTPRYLIKTRGQQVTLSCSPISGHRSVSWYQQTPGQGLQFLFEYFSETQRNKGNFPGRFSGRQFSNSRSEMNVSTLELGDSALYLCASSPDSFNTEAFFGQGTRLTVV.

This clonotype was seen a handful of times. For the CDR3, the DNA is TGCGCCAGCAGCTCCGGACAGGGTATAGAGACCCAGTACTTC. Translation: CASSSGQGIETQYF. The J gene is TRBJ2-5, the V gene TRBV5-1, with 8 bases matching TRBD1. Per germline, CDR1 SGHRS and CDR2 YFSETQ. The CDR3 extends over 14 amino acids. V trimming: 3 bases; J trimming: 4 bases; junction bases outside the gene matches: 5.

This clonotype was counted at least ten times. V and J are TRBV28 and TRBJ1-4, with TRBD1 as a possible D gene (6 bases). Trimming cost V 5 bases and J 8 bases, with 18 bases left between them. The CDR3 has 15 amino acids. Germline CDR1 reads MDHEN; CDR2 reads SYDVKM. CDR3 nucleotide sequence: TGTGCCAGCAGTACGCGGACAGTCGAGGAGGAAAAACTGTTTTTT. This codes for CASSTRTVEEEKLFF.

Comments on this clonotype: This may be a read error, as it is one base from a much larger clone. V is TRBV28 and J is TRBJ2-7; 9 bases align to TRBD1. V shed 2 bases, J shed 2 bases, and the junction held 10 bases outside the gene matches. Germline-derived CDR1 and CDR2 are MDHEN and SYDVKM. This CDR3 region has 17 residues. The DNA for the CDR3 is TGTGCCAGCAGTTTAACGGGACAGGGCTATTTCCCCTACGAGCAGTACTTC. This translates into CASSLTGQGYFPYEQYF.

This clonotype came up many times. This chain uses TRBV7-8 with TRBJ2-7; possible D gene TRBD2, 5 bases. With 1 base removed from V and 8 bases from J, the gap between germline ends came to 15 bases. CDR1 and CDR2 from the germline V gene are SGHVS and FQNEAQ. The CDR3 extends over 14 amino acids. The CDR3 coding sequence is TGTGCCAGCAGCTTAGGATGGGGAGCGTTCAAGCAGTACTTC. As protein: CASSLGWGAFKQYF.

This clonotype has only a few counts. A much larger clonotype is one base distant, so this may be a read error. The rearrangement joins TRBV2 to TRBJ1-4; TRBD1 is a possible D gene (6 bases). Germline loops: CDR1 SNHLY, CDR2 FYNNEI. This CDR3 is 13 amino acids long. CDR3 nucleotide sequence: TGTGCCAGCAGGAGGACAGCAAATGAAGAACTGTTTTTT. It is translated as CASRRTANEELFF.